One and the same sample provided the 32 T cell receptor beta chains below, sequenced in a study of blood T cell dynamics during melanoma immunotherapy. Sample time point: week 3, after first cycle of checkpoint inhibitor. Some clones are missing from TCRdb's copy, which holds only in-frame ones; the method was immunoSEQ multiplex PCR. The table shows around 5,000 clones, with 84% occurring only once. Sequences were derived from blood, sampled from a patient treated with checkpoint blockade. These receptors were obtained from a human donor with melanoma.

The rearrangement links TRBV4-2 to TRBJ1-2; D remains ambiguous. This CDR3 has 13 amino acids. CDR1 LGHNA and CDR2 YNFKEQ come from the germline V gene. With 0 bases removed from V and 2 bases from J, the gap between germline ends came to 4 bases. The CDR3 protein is CASSQESNYGYTF. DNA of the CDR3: TGTGCCAGCAGCCAAGAGTCCAACTATGGCTACACCTTC.

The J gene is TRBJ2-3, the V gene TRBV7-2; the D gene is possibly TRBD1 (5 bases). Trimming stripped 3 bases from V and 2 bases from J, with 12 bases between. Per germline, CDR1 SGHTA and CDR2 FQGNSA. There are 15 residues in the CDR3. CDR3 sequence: CASSFGQGYTDTQYF. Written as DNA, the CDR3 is TGTGCCAGCAGCTTTGGGCAGGGATACACAGATACGCAGTATTTT.

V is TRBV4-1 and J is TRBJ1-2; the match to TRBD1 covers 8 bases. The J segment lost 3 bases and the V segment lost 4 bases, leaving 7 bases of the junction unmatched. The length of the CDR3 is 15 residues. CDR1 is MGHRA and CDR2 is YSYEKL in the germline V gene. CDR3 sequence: CASSPIRGRYYGYTF. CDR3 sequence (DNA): TGCGCCAGCAGCCCGATCAGGGGGCGCTACTATGGCTACACCTTC.

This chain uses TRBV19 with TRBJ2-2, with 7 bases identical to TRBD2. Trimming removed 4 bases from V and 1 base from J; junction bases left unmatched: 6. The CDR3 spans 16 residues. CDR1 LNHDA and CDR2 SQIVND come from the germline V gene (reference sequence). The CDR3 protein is CASSKPGGGNTGELFF. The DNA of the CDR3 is TGTGCCAGTAGTAAGCCTGGCGGGGGGAACACCGGGGAGCTGTTTTTT.

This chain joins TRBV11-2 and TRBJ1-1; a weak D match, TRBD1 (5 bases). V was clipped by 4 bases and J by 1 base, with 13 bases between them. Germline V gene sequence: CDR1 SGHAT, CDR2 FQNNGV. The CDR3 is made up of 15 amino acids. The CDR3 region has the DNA TGTGCCAGCAGCTCGCGCCTTGGGGCGAACACTGAAGCTTTCTTT. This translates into CASSSRLGANTEAFF.

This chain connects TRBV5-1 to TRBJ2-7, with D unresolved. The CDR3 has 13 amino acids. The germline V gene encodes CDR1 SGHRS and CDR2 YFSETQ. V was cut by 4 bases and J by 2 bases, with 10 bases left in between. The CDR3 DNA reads TGCGCCAGCAGCGTTACACCAGCCTACGAGCAGTACTTC. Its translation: CASSVTPAYEQYF.

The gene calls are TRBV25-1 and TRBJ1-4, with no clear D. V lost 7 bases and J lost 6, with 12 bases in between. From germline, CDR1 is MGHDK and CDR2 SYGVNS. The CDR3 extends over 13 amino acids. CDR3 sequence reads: CASNAPTHEKLFF. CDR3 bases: TGTGCCAGCAATGCTCCAACCCATGAAAAACTGTTTTTT.

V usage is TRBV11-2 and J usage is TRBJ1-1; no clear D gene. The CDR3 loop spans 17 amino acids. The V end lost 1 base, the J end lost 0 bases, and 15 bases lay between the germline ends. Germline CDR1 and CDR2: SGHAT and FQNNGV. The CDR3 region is CASSLATFGGMNTEAFF. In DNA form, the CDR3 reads TGTGCCAGCAGCTTAGCCACATTCGGAGGAATGAACACTGAAGCTTTCTTT. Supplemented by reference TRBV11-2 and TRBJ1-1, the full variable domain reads EAGVAQSPRYKIIEKRQSVAFWCNPISGHATLYWYQQILGQGPKLLIQFQNNGVVDDSQLPKDRFSAERLKGVDSTLKIQPAKLEDSAVYLCASSLATFGGMNTEAFFGQGTRLTVV.

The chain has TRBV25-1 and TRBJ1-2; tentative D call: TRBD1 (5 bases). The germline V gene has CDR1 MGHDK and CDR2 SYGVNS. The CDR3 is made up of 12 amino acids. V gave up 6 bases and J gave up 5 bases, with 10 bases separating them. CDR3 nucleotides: TGTGCCAGCAGAACCGGGACTTATGGCTACACCTTC. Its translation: CASRTGTYGYTF.

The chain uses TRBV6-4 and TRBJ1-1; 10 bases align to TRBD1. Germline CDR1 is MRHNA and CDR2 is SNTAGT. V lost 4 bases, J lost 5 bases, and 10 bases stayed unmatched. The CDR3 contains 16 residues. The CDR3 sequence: CASSVRQGATGTEAFF. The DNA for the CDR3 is TGTGCCAGCAGTGTCAGACAGGGGGCGACGGGGACTGAAGCTTTCTTT.

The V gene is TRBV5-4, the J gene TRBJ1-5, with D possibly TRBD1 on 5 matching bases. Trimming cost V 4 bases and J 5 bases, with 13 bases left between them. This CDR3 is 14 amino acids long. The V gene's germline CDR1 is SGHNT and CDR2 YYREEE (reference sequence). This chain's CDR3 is CASSKRGGDQPQHF. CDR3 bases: TGTGCCAGCAGCAAACGGGGGGGGGATCAGCCCCAGCATTTT.

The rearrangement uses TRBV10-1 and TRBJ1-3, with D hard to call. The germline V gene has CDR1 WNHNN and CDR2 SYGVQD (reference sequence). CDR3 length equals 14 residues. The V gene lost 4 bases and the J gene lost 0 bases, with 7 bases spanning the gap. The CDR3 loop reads CASSGSLSGNTIYF. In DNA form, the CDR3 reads TGCGCCAGCAGTGGGAGTCTCTCTGGAAACACCATATATTTT.

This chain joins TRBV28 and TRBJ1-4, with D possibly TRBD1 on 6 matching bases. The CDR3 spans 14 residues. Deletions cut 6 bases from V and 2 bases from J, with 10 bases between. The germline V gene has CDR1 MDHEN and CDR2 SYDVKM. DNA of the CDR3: TGTGCCAGCAGGGGCGGGGGCACTAATGAAAAACTGTTTTTT. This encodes CASRGGGTNEKLFF. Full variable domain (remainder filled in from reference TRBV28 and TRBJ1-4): DVKVTQSSRYLVKRTGEKVFLECVQDMDHENMFWYRQDPGLGLRLIYFSYDVKMKEKGDIPEGYSVSREKKERFSLILESASTNQTSMYLCASRGGGTNEKLFFGSGTQLSVL.

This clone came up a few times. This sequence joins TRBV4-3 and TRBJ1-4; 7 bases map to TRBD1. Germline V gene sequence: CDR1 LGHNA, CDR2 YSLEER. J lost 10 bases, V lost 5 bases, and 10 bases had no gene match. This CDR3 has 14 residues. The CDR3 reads CASSSPQYRGKLFF. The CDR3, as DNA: TGCGCCAGCAGCTCCCCACAATACAGGGGAAAACTGTTTTTT.

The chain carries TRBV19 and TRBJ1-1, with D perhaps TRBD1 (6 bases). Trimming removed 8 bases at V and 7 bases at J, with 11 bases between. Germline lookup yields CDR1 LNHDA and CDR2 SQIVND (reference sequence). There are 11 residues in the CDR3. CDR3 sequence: CASRRTDEAFF. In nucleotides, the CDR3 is TGTGCCAGTCGGAGGACAGATGAAGCTTTCTTT.

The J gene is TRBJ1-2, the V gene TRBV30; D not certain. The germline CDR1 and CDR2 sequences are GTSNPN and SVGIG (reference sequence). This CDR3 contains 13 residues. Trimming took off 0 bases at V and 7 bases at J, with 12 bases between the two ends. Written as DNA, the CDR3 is TGTGCCTGGAGTGTACAGACCGCGTCTGGCTACACCTTC. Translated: CAWSVQTASGYTF.

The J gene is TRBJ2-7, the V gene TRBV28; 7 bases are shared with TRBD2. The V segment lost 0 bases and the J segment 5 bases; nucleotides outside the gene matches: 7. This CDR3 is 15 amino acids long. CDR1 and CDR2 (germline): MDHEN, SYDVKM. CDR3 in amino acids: CASSLWGGESNEQYF. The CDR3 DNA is TGTGCCAGCAGTTTATGGGGGGGGGAAAGTAACGAGCAGTACTTC. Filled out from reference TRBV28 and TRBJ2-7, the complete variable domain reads DVKVTQSSRYLVKRTGEKVFLECVQDMDHENMFWYRQDPGLGLRLIYFSYDVKMKEKGDIPEGYSVSREKKERFSLILESASTNQTSMYLCASSLWGGESNEQYFGPGTRLTVT.

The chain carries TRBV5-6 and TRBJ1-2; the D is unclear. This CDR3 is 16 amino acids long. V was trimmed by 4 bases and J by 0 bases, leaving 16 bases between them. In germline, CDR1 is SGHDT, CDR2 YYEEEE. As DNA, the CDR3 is TGTGCCAGCAGCCCCCAATTTCGCGGGGCTAACTATGGCTACACCTTC. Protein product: CASSPQFRGANYGYTF.

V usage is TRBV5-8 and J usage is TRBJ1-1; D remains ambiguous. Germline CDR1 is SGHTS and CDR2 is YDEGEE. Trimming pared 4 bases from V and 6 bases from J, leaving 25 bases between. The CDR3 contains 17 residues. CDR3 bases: TGTGCCAGCAGCCCAGTATGGGGATCGGGAGATTACGCTGAAGCTTTCTTT. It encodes CASSPVWGSGDYAEAFF.

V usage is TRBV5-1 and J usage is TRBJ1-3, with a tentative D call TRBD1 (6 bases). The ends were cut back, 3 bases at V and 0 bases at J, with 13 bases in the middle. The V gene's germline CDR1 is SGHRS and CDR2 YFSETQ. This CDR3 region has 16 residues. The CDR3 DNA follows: TGCGCCAGCAGCTCCGAGACAGGCCGCTCTGGAAACACCATATATTTT. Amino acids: CASSSETGRSGNTIYF.

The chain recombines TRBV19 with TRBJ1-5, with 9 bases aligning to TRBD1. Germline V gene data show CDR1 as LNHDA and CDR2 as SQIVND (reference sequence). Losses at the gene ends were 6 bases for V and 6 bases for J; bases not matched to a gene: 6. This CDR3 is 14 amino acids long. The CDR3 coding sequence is TGTGCCAGTAGCCACAGGGGGCTAGGTCAGCCCCAGCATTTT. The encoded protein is CASSHRGLGQPQHF.

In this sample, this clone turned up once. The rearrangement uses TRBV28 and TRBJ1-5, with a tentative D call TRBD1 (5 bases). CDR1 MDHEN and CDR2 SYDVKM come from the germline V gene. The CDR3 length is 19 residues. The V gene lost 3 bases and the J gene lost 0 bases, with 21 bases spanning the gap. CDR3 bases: TGTGCCAGCAGTTTTGGTCTCCCTGAGACAGATTATAGCAATCAGCCCCAGCATTTT. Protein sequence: CASSFGLPETDYSNQPQHF.

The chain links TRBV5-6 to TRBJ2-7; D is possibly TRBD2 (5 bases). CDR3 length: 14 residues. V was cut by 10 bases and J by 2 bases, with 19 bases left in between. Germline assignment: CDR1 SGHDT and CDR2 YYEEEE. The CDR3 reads CAALIGSIPYEQYF. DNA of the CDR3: TGTGCCGCCCTGATTGGGAGCATCCCCTACGAGCAGTACTTC.

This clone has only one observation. The CDR3 protein is CAWRHGTGYSGYTF. In DNA form, the CDR3 reads TGTGCCTGGCGCCATGGGACAGGGTATTCTGGCTACACCTTC. V is TRBV30 and J is TRBJ1-2, with 9 bases matching TRBD1. V gave up 5 bases and J gave up 7 bases; unmatched junction bases: 11. The CDR3 sequence is 14 residues long. The germline V gene encodes CDR1 GTSNPN and CDR2 SVGIG (reference sequence).

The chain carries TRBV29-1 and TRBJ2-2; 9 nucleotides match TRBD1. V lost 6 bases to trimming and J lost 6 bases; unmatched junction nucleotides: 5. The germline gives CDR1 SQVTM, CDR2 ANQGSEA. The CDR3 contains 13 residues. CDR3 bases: TGCAGCGTGTCACAGGGGGCGTCCGGGGAGCTGTTTTTT. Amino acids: CSVSQGASGELFF.

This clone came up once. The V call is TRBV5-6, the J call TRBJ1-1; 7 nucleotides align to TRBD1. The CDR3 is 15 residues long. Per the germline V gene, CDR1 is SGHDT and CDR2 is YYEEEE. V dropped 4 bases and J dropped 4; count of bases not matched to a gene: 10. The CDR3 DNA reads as TGTGCCAGCAGCCCCCCCAGGGCAGGGGGCACTGAAGCTTTCTTT. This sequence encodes CASSPPRAGGTEAFF.

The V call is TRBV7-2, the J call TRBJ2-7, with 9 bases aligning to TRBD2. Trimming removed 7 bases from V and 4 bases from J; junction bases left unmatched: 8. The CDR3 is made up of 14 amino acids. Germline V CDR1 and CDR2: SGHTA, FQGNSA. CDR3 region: CASKLEAGGYEQYF. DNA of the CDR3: TGTGCCAGCAAATTAGAGGCGGGAGGGTACGAGCAGTACTTC. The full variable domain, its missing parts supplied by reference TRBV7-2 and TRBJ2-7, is GAGVSQSPSNKVTEKGKDVELRCDPISGHTALYWYRQSLGQGLEFLIYFQGNSAPDKSGLPSDRFSAERTGGSVSTLTIQRTQQEDSAVYLCASKLEAGGYEQYFGPGTRLTVT.

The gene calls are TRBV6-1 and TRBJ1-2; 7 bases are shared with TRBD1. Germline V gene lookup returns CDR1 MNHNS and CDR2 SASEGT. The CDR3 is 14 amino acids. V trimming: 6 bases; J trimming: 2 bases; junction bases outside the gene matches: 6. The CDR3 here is CASSGTATNYGYTF. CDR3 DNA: TGTGCCAGCAGCGGGACAGCGACCAACTATGGCTACACCTTC.

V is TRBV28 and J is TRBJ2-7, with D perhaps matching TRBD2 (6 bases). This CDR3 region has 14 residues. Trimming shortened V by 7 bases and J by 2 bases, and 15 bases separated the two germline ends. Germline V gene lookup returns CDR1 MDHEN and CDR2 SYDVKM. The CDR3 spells CASNFRGGTYEQYF. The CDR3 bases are TGTGCCAGCAACTTTAGGGGCGGGACCTACGAGCAGTACTTC.

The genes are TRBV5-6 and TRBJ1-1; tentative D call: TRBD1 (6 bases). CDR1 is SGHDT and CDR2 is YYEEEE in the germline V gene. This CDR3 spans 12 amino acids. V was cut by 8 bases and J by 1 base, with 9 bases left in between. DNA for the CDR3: TGTGCCAGTCAGACAGGGAACACTGAAGCTTTCTTT. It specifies CASQTGNTEAFF.

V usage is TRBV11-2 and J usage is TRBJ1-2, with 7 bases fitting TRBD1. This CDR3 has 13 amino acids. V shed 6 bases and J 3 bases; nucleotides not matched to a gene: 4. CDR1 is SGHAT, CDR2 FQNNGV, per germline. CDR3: CASRGQVYYGYTF. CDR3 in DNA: TGTGCCAGCAGAGGACAGGTATACTATGGCTACACCTTC.

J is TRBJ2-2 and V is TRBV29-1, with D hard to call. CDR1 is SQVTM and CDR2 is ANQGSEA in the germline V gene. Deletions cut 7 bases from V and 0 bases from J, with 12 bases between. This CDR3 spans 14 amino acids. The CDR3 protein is CSGMVSANTGELFF. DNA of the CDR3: TGCAGCGGGATGGTCAGCGCGAACACCGGGGAGCTGTTTTTT.